This TCR beta chain emerged from a study of spatial heterogeneity in lung cancer. Across the study: Sequencing consistently turned up more beta-chain sequences than alpha-chain sequences. Raw reads contained each unique TCR and UMI combination more than ten times on average.

Documented time point: sample taken at primary tumor resection. The authors sequenced whole RNA from tumor, nontumor lung or frozen PBMC without sorting. Patients with untreated early-stage non-small cell lung cancer, numbering 55 to 80, were the donors. This clonotype has more than one count but fewer than ten. The length of the CDR3 is 17 residues. V was pared by 4 bases and J by 2 bases, with 20 bases between. Germline V CDR1 and CDR2: LGHDT, YNNKEL (reference sequence). Every cDNA TCR molecule received its own unique molecular identifier. TCRdb passed the 5' RACE reads through MiXCR, listing each CDR3 protein once. In the table there are about 92,000 distinct CDR3 sequences, roughly 12% of which are singletons.

The rearrangement uses TRBV3-1 and TRBJ2-5, with D possibly called TRBD1 or TRBD2 (5 bases each). The input for sequencing was PBMCs, taken at surgery. This sequence was found in a male donor with early-stage non-small cell lung cancer. In DNA, the CDR3 is TGTGCCAGCAGCCTAAAAGGAACGCGGTGGGGGCAAGAGACCCAGTACTTC. Translating gives CASSLKGTRWGQETQYF.